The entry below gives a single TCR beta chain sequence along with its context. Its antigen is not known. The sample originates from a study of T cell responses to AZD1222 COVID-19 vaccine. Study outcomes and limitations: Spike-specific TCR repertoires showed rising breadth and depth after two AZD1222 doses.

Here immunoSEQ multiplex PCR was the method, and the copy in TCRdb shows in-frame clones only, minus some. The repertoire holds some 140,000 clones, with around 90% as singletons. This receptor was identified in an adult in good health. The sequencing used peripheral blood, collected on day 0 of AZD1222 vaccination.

The DNA of the CDR3 is TGTGCCAGTAGCCCGATGACAGGGGTGACTGGCTACACCTTC. Protein product: CASSPMTGVTGYTF. V usage is TRBV19 and J usage is TRBJ1-2; TRBD1 matches at 8 bases. Germline CDR1 reads LNHDA; CDR2 reads SQIVND (reference sequence). J gave up 7 bases and V 6 bases, and 10 bases lay outside the gene matches. The CDR3 covers 14 residues.